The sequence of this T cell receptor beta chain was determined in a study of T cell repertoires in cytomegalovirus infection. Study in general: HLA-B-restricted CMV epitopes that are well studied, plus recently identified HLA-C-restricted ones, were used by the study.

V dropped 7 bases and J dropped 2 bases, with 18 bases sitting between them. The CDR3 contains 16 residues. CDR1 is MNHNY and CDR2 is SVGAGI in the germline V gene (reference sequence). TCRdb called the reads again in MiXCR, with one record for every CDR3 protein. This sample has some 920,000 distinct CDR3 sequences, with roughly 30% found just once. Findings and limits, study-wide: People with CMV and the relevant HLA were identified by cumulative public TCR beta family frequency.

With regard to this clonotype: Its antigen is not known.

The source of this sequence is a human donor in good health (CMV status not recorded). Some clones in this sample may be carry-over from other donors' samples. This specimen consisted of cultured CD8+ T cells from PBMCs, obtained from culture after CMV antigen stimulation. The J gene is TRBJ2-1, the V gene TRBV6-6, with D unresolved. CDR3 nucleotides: TGTGCCAGCACCCTTTCTATGCACCTCCCCTACAATGAGCAGTTCTTC. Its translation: CASTLSMHLPYNEQFF.